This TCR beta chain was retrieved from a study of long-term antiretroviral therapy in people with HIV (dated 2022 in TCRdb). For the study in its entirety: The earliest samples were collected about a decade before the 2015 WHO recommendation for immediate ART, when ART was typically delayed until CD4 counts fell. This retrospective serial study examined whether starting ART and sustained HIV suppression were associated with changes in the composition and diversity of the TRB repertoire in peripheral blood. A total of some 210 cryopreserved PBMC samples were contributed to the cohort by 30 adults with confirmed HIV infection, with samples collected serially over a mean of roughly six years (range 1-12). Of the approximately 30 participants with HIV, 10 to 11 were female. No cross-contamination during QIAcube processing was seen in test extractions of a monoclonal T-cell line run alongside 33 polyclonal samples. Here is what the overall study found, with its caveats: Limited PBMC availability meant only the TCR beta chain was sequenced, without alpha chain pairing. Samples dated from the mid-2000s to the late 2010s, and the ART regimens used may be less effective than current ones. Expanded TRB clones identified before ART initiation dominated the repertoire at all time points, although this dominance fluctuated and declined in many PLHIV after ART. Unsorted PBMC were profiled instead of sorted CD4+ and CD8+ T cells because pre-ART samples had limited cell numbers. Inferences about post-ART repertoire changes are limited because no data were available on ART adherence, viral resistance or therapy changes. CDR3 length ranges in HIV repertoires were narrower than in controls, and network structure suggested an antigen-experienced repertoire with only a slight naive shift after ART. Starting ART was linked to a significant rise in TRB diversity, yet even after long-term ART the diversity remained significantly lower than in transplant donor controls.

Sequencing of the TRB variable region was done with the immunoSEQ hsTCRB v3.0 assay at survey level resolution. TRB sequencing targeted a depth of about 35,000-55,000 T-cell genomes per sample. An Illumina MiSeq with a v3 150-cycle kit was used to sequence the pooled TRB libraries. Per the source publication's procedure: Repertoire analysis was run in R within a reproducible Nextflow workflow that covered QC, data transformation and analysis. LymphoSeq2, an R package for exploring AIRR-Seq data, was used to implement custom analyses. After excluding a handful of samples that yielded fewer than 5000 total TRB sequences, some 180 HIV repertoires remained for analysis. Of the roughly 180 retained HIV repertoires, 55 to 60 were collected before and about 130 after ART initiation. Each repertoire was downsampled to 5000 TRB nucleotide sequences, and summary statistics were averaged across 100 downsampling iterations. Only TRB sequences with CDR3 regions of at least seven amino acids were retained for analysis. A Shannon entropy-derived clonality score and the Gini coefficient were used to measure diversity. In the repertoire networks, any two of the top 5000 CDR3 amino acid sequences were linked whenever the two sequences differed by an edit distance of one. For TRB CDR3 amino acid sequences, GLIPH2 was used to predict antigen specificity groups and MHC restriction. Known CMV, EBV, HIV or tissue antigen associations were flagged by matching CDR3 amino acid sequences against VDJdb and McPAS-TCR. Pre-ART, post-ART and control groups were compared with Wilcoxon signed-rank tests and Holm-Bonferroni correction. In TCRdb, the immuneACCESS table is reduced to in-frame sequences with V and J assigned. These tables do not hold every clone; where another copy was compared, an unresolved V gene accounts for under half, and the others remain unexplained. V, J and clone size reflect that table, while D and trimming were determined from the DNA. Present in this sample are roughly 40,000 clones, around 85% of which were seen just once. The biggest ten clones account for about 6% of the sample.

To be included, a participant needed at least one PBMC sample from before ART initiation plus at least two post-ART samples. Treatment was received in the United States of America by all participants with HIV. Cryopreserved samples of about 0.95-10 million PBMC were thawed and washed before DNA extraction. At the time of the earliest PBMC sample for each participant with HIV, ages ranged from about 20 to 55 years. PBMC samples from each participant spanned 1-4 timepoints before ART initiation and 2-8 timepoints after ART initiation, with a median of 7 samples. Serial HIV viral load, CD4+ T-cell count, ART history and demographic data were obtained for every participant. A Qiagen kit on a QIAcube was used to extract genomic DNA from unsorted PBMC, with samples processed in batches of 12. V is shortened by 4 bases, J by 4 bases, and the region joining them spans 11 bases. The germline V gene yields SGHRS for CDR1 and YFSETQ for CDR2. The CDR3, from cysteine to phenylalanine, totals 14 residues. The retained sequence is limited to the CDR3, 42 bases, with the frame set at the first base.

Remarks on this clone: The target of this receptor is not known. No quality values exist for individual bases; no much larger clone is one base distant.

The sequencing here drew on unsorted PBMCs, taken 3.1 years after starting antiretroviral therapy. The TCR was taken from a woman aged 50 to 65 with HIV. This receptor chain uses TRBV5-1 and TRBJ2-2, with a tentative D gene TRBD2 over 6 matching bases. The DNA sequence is TGCGCCAGCAGCGGCGGGGCGGTCACCGGGGAGCTGTTTTTT. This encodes CASSGGAVTGELFF.